This T cell receptor (beta chain) emerged from a study of vaccination and CD4 T cells after COVID-19. The Oncomine TCR Beta short-read assay sequenced DNA from cultured CD4+ T cells. TCRdb analysed the PCR reads with MiXCR anew, one entry per CDR3 protein. The sample lists several thousand distinct CDR3 sequences; around 50% were seen once. With regard to this clonotype: Its antigen is unidentified.

This sample's treatment: roughly ten-day PBMC culture with coronavirus spike peptide pools or control peptides (ViraFEST assay). The unexposed donor provided CD4+ T cells, which were taken before the COVID-19 pandemic (2011-2018). The CDR3 contains 13 residues. Trimming cost V 5 bases and J 7 bases; bases outside gene matches: 8. The V gene's germline CDR1 is GTSNPN and CDR2 SVGIG (reference sequence). The receptor was isolated from a human donor in good health. Material: CD4+ T cells from blood, cultured in vitro. The chain uses TRBV30 and TRBJ1-5, with TRBD1 matching 7 bases. Here the CDR3 DNA reads TGTGCCTGGGGAACAGGGGAAGCGCAGCCCCAGCATTTT. This codes for CAWGTGEAQPQHF.